These 12 T cell receptor beta chains were all obtained from the same sample, sequenced in a study of radiotherapy plus CTLA-4 blockade in lung cancer. Sequenced by immunoSEQ multiplex PCR; TCRdb stores in-frame clones only, minus some. The sample has tens of thousands of clones; 80% to 85% are singletons. The source was peripheral blood, collected from a patient treated with radiotherapy plus ipilimumab. The receptors were sampled from a human donor with non-small cell lung cancer who had stable disease on radiotherapy plus ipilimumab.

The chain carries TRBV28 and TRBJ2-3; no definite D call. Germline CDR1 and CDR2: MDHEN and SYDVKM. The CDR3 sequence is 14 residues long. V lost 7 bases, J lost 0 bases, and 11 bases lay in between. CDR3 in DNA: TGTGCCAGCAAATGGTCTCGGAGCACAGATACGCAGTATTTT. Translated, it gives CASKWSRSTDTQYF.

The chain links TRBV6-5 to TRBJ2-5; 7 bases agree with TRBD1. The germline V gene has CDR1 MNHEY and CDR2 SVGAGI. The CDR3 spans 14 residues. The J segment lost 5 bases and the V segment lost 5 bases, leaving 8 bases of the junction unmatched. CDR3 amino acids: CASSPTQGLETQYF. CDR3 bases: TGTGCCAGCAGTCCAACACAGGGGTTGGAGACCCAGTACTTC.

The chain employs TRBV9 and TRBJ2-5, with TRBD1 matching 7 bases. Germline CDR1 and CDR2: SGDLS and YYNGEE. This CDR3 contains 15 residues. The junction had 10 bases not matched to a gene; V was cut back by 3 bases and J by 5 bases. This chain's CDR3 is CASSAASRGSETQYF. Here the CDR3 DNA reads TGTGCCAGCAGCGCCGCTTCCAGGGGGTCGGAGACCCAGTACTTC.

This clone was observed a handful of times. The V call is TRBV28, the J call TRBJ1-6; a weak D match, TRBD1 (6 bases). V lost 7 bases and J lost 6, with 10 bases in between. The CDR3 spans 13 residues. Germline V gene lookup returns CDR1 MDHEN and CDR2 SYDVKM. The CDR3 loop is CASIGGGNSPLHF. DNA of the CDR3: TGTGCCAGCATTGGAGGGGGTAATTCACCCCTCCACTTT.

In this sample, this clone turned up once. The chain employs TRBV10-1 and TRBJ2-2; D possibly uses TRBD1 or TRBD2 (5 bases each). The length of the CDR3 is 18 residues. V was trimmed by 2 bases and J by 1 base, leaving 17 bases between them. CDR1 is WNHNN, CDR2 SYGVQD, per germline (reference sequence). Here the CDR3 DNA reads TGCGCCAGCAGTGAGCTCCCGGGACCTAAAGGGAACACCGGGGAGCTGTTTTTT. This translates into CASSELPGPKGNTGELFF.

This clone was observed a few times. The chain joins TRBV10-3 to TRBJ2-7; tentative D call: TRBD1 (5 bases). With 0 bases removed from V and 0 bases from J, the gap between germline ends came to 12 bases. Germline lookup yields CDR1 ENHRY and CDR2 SYGVKD. The CDR3 covers 16 residues. CDR3 in amino acids: CAISESLNRFSYEQYF. As DNA, the CDR3 is TGTGCCATCAGTGAGTCCTTGAACAGGTTCTCCTACGAGCAGTACTTC.

This chain connects TRBV7-8 to TRBJ2-5; no firm D call. Trimming removed 1 base from V and 4 bases from J, with 7 bases in between. Germline CDR1 and CDR2: SGHVS and FQNEAQ. The CDR3 totals 13 residues. CDR3 bases: TGTGCCAGCAGCTTAGGTCTACGAGAGACCCAGTACTTC. It encodes CASSLGLRETQYF. The full variable domain, its missing parts supplied by reference TRBV7-8 and TRBJ2-5, is GAGVSQSPRYKVAKRGQDVALRCDPISGHVSLFWYQQALGQGPEFLTYFQNEAQLDKSGLPSDRFFAERPEGSVSTLKIQRTQQEDSAVYLCASSLGLRETQYFGPGTRLLVL.

This clone was counted once. The chain couples TRBV2 to TRBJ2-3; 8 nucleotides align to TRBD1. The V and J ends lost 6 bases and 6 bases, in that order; junction bases with no gene match: 8. The germline gives CDR1 SNHLY, CDR2 FYNNEI. CDR3 size: 14 residues. The CDR3 DNA reads as TGTGCCAGCAGGGCGGACAGGGCTGGGGATACGCAGTATTTT. Translation: CASRADRAGDTQYF.

The CDR3 DNA reads as TGTGCCAGCAGCTCCAATCCGGGACAGGGGGCGGACGAGCAGTACTTC. Its translation: CASSSNPGQGADEQYF. The chain is built from TRBV5-4 and TRBJ2-5; 12 bases are a match to TRBD1. The J call is doubtful: the DNA matches TRBJ2-7 better. The CDR3 length is 16 residues. Germline loops: CDR1 SGHNT, CDR2 YYREEE (reference sequence).

The chain employs TRBV29-1 and TRBJ2-1; D is uncertain. In germline, CDR1 is SQVTM, CDR2 ANQGSEA. CDR3 length: 10 residues. V was trimmed by 4 bases and J by 7 bases, leaving 5 bases between them. CDR3 region: CSVGRNEQFF. The CDR3 nucleotides read TGCAGCGTTGGTCGTAATGAGCAGTTCTTC.

For the CDR3, the DNA is TGTGCCAGCAGTGATTGGACCCGGGGACTAAAGCAAGAGACCCAGTACTTC. Translation gives CASSDWTRGLKQETQYF. The chain is built from TRBV6-1 and TRBJ2-5; 7 positions match TRBD2. The CDR3 runs 17 residues. V lost 3 bases, J lost 2 bases, and 12 bases stayed unmatched. Germline V CDR1 and CDR2: MNHNS, SASEGT.

With regard to this clone: Other nucleotide sequences in the sample specify the same CDR3. This rearrangement joins TRBV5-1 to TRBJ2-7; D not certain. V was clipped by 0 bases and J by 1 base, with 5 bases between them. This CDR3 is 13 amino acids long. Per the germline V gene, CDR1 is SGHRS and CDR2 is YFSETQ. The CDR3 is CASSLATSYEQYF. DNA for the CDR3: TGCGCCAGCAGCTTGGCCACATCCTACGAGCAGTACTTC.